These 14 T cell receptor beta chains were sequenced from one sample in a study of radiotherapy plus CTLA-4 blockade in lung cancer. Clones were sequenced by immunoSEQ multiplex PCR, and TCRdb holds only the in-frame ones, with some missing. The table lists 35,000 to 40,000 clones, 80% to 90% of them singletons. The sample consisted of peripheral blood, taken from a patient treated with radiotherapy plus ipilimumab. Receptors were obtained from a human donor with non-small cell lung cancer whose response to radiotherapy plus ipilimumab could not be evaluated.

J is TRBJ1-5 and V is TRBV19; 11 bases line up with TRBD1. The J segment lost 1 base and the V segment lost 7 bases, leaving 9 bases of the junction unmatched. There are 17 residues in the CDR3. Germline values: CDR1 LNHDA, CDR2 SQIVND (reference sequence). Here the CDR3 DNA reads TGTGCCAGTAACCCGGGACAGGGGGAGTGGAGCAATCAGCCCCAGCATTTT. Translated: CASNPGQGEWSNQPQHF.

The table lists this clone with a count of one. This chain joins TRBV28 and TRBJ2-3, with 12 bases lining up with TRBD1. The V and J ends lost 5 bases and 1 base, in that order; junction bases with no gene match: 10. CDR3 length: 18 residues. From germline, CDR1 is MDHEN and CDR2 SYDVKM. The CDR3 region has the DNA TGTGCCAGCAGTCCCGGGACAGGGGGCAGGGGAGGCACAGATACGCAGTATTTT. Its protein is CASSPGTGGRGGTDTQYF.

This clone was detected only a few times. The chain links TRBV29-1 to TRBJ2-1; 9 bases map to TRBD1. CDR3 length: 16 amino acids. Germline V CDR1 and CDR2: SQVTM, ANQGSEA. V trimming: 3 bases; J trimming: 8 bases; junction bases outside the gene matches: 14. This CDR3 is CSVELLGQGLQHEQFF. The DNA of the CDR3 is TGCAGCGTTGAGTTGTTGGGACAGGGATTACAGCATGAGCAGTTCTTC.

The chain employs TRBV19 and TRBJ1-5; TRBD1 aligns across 9 bases. The CDR3 extends over 17 amino acids. CDR1 is LNHDA and CDR2 is SQIVND in the germline V gene (reference sequence). V shed 0 bases, J shed 5 bases, and the junction held 8 bases outside the gene matches. Here the CDR3 reads CASSIDSTGTGHQPQHF. The CDR3 DNA sequence: TGTGCCAGTAGTATAGATTCTACCGGGACAGGGCATCAGCCCCAGCATTTT.

The chain couples TRBV5-4 to TRBJ1-6, with 7 bases identical to TRBD1. This CDR3 has 17 amino acids. Germline V gene lookup returns CDR1 SGHNT and CDR2 YYREEE (reference sequence). V lost 0 bases and J lost 2; bases outside the gene matches: 5. The CDR3 sequence: CASSLGPGGTYNSPLHF. CDR3 in DNA: TGTGCCAGCAGCTTGGGGCCAGGGGGAACCTATAATTCACCCCTCCACTTT.

The V call is TRBV19, the J call TRBJ2-5; maybe TRBD2 (5 bases). Between the trimmed V and J ends, which lost 10 bases and 7 bases, there was a span of 13 bases. Germline loops: CDR1 LNHDA, CDR2 SQIVND (reference sequence). The CDR3 has 11 residues. CDR3 bases: TGTGCCACGGAGTGGGGAGTGACCCAGTACTTC. Protein: CATEWGVTQYF.

A few counts support this clone. The rearrangement uses TRBV6-6 and TRBJ2-7; 9 positions agree with TRBD1. After removal of 5 bases from V and 2 bases from J, the junction contained 1 base not matched to a gene. Germline V gene lookup returns CDR1 MNHNY and CDR2 SVGAGI (reference sequence). The CDR3 has 13 amino acids. CDR3 loop: CASSGQGPYEQYF. The CDR3 DNA follows: TGTGCCAGCAGTGGACAGGGGCCCTACGAGCAGTACTTC.

The chain has TRBV28 and TRBJ2-5, with D perhaps TRBD2 (6 bases). This CDR3 spans 15 amino acids. CDR1 and CDR2 (germline): MDHEN, SYDVKM. Trimming pared 9 bases from V and 1 base from J, leaving 18 bases between. The CDR3 loop reads CARNYASGAQETQYF. The CDR3 coding sequence is TGTGCCAGGAATTACGCCTCGGGAGCCCAAGAGACCCAGTACTTC.

The gene calls are TRBV25-1 and TRBJ1-1, with D tentatively TRBD1 (5 bases). Germline V gives CDR1 MGHDK, CDR2 SYGVNS. The CDR3 runs 15 residues. Trimming took off 1 base at V and 1 base at J, with 10 bases between the two ends. Here the CDR3 reads CASSEFAGPNTEAFF. For the CDR3, the DNA is TGTGCCAGCAGTGAATTTGCGGGACCGAACACTGAAGCTTTCTTT. Full variable domain (outside the CDR3, taken from reference TRBV25-1 and TRBJ1-1): EADIYQTPRYLVIGTGKKITLECSQTMGHDKMYWYQQDPGMELHLIHYSYGVNSTEKGDLSSESTVSRIRTEHFPLTLESARPSHTSQYLCASSEFAGPNTEAFFGQGTRLTVV.

The chain employs TRBV19 and TRBJ1-4; the match to TRBD1 covers 9 bases. Germline CDR1 reads LNHDA; CDR2 reads SQIVND (reference sequence). This CDR3 has 15 amino acids. V dropped 4 bases and J dropped 10; count of bases not matched to a gene: 10. In DNA form, the CDR3 reads TGTGCCAGTAGTACGGGACAGGGAATTTCAGTAAAACTGTTTTTT. This sequence encodes CASSTGQGISVKLFF.

This clone has only one observation. The genes are TRBV5-1 and TRBJ2-1, with 7 bases that match TRBD2. CDR1 SGHRS and CDR2 YFSETQ come from the germline V gene. The CDR3 is 15 amino acids. After removal of 3 bases from V and 2 bases from J, the junction contained 5 bases not matched to a gene. CDR3 in DNA: TGCGCCAGCAGCTCCGGCGGGGGTACCTACAATGAGCAGTTCTTC. Translation gives CASSSGGGTYNEQFF.

This clone came up a few times. CDR3: CASSLSRSDEQFF. CDR3 nucleotide sequence: TGTGCCAGCAGTTTATCTAGGAGCGATGAGCAGTTCTTC. The chain links TRBV28 to TRBJ2-1; D is unresolved. Germline lookup yields CDR1 MDHEN and CDR2 SYDVKM. The CDR3 runs 13 residues. Trimming removed 1 base at V and 8 bases at J, with 9 bases between.

This chain links TRBV5-1 with TRBJ2-5; 8 nucleotides align to TRBD1. The J call may not be correct, given that the DNA end is closer to TRBJ2-7. This CDR3 region has 14 residues. CDR1 is SGHRS and CDR2 is YFSETQ in the germline V gene. The CDR3 region is CASSFGTGIYEQYF. Here the CDR3 DNA reads TGCGCCAGCAGCTTCGGGACAGGTATCTACGAGCAGTACTTC.

This clone showed up just once. The chain has TRBV7-9 and TRBJ2-5, with TRBD2 matching 8 bases. Trimming cost V 5 bases and J 5 bases; bases outside gene matches: 7. The CDR3 sequence is 14 residues long. In germline, CDR1 is SEHNR, CDR2 FQNEAQ (reference sequence). CDR3 amino acids: CASSIRGGPETQYF. Written as DNA, the CDR3 is TGTGCCAGCAGCATACGGGGGGGCCCGGAGACCCAGTACTTC.